The present T cell receptor beta chain was sequenced within a study of blood T cell repertoires in COVID-19. TCRdb's table, derived via immunoSEQ multiplex PCR, lists solely in-frame clones and lacks some. The sample lists approximately 100,000 clones, over 60% occurring once. As to this clone: Other DNA sequences in the same sample also yield this CDR3.

Trimming took 7 bases from V and 7 from J; bases not matched to a gene: 9. The CDR3 length is 13 residues. The germline V gene encodes CDR1 MDHEN and CDR2 SYDVKM. Sequences were obtained from peripheral blood. The receptor comes from a human donor in a cohort sampled during active or convalescent COVID-19. The rearrangement joins TRBV28 to TRBJ1-2; 7 bases match TRBD1. CDR3 nucleotide sequence: TGTGCCAGCACCCTCGACAGGGTGGGTGGCTACACCTTC. It codes for CASTLDRVGGYTF.